The clone carrying this T cell receptor beta chain was observed at least ten times. The target antigen is unknown. The data belong to a study of T cell repertoires in cytomegalovirus infection. Study-level information: CMV epitopes in the study were HLA-C-restricted (recently identified) and HLA-B-restricted (well studied). Indicated by public TCR beta signatures were CMV infection and matching HLA type.

MiXCR, run by TCRdb on the reads, gives a single entry per CDR3 protein. The sample records around 900,000 distinct CDR3 sequences, around a third being singletons. This CDR3 has 14 amino acids. From germline, CDR1 is SGHVS and CDR2 FQNEAQ. V dropped 5 bases and J dropped 6; count of bases not matched to a gene: 7. The input for sequencing was cultured CD8+ T cells from PBMCs, taken from culture after CMV antigen stimulation. The gene calls are TRBV7-8 and TRBJ2-7; 10 nucleotides line up with TRBD1. This receptor was obtained from a human donor in good health (CMV status not recorded). Some clones in this sample may be carry-over from other donors' samples. CDR3 protein: CASSKNRDRGEQYV. CDR3 DNA sequence: TGTGCCAGCAGCAAGAACCGGGACAGGGGCGAGCAGTACGTC.